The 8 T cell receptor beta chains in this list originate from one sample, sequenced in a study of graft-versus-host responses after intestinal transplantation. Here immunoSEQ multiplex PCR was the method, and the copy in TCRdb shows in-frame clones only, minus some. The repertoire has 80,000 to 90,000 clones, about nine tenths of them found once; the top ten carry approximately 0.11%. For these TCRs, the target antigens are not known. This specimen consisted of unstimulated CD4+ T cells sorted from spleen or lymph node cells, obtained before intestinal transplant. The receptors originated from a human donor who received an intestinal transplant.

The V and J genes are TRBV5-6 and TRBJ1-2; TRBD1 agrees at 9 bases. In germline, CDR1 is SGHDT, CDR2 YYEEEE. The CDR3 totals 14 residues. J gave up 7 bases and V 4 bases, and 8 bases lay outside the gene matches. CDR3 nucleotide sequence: TGTGCCAGCAGCCTCTTACAGGGGGCTCGTGGCTACACCTTC. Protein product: CASSLLQGARGYTF.

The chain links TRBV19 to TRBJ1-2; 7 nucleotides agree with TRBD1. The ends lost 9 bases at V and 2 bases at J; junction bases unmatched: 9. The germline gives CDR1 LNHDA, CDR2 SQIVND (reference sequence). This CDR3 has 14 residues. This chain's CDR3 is CASAGGGPNYGYTF. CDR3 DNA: TGTGCCAGCGCAGGGGGAGGACCAAACTATGGCTACACCTTC.

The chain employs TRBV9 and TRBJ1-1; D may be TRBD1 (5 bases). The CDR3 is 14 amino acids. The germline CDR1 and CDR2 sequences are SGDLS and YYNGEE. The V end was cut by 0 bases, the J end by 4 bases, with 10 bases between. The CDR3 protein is CASSVVQGSTEAFF. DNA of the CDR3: TGTGCCAGCAGCGTAGTTCAGGGAAGCACTGAAGCTTTCTTT.

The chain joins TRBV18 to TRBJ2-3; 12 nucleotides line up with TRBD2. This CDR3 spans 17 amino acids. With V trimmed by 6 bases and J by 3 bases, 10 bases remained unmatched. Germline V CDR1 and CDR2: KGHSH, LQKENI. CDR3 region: CASSPTSGLAGTDTQYF. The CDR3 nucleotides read TGTGCCAGCTCCCCAACCTCTGGACTAGCGGGGACAGATACGCAGTATTTT.

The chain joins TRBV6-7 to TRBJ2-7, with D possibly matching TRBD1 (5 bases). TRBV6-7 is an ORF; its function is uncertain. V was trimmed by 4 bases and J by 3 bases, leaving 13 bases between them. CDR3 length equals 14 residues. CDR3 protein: CASSLSDTNYEQYF. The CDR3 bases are TGTGCCAGCAGTTTATCGGACACCAACTACGAGCAGTACTTC.

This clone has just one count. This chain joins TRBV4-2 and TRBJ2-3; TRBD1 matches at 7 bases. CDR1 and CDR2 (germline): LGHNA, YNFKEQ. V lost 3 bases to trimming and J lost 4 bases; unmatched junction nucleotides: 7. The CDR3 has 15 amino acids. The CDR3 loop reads CASSHLDRSPDTQYF. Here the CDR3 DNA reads TGTGCCAGCAGCCACCTGGACAGGAGTCCAGATACGCAGTATTTT.

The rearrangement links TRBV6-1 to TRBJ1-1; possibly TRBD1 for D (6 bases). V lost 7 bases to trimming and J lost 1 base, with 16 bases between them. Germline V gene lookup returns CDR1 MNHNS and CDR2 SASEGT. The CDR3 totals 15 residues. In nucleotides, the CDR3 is TGTGCCAGCAATTTAGGCAGGGGACGGAACACTGAAGCTTTCTTT. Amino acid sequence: CASNLGRGRNTEAFF.

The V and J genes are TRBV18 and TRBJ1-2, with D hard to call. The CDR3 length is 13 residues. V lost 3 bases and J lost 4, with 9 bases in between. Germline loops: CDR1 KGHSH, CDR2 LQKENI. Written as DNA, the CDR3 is TGTGCCAGCTCACCTGACAAGGCCTATGGCTACACCTTC. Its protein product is CASSPDKAYGYTF.